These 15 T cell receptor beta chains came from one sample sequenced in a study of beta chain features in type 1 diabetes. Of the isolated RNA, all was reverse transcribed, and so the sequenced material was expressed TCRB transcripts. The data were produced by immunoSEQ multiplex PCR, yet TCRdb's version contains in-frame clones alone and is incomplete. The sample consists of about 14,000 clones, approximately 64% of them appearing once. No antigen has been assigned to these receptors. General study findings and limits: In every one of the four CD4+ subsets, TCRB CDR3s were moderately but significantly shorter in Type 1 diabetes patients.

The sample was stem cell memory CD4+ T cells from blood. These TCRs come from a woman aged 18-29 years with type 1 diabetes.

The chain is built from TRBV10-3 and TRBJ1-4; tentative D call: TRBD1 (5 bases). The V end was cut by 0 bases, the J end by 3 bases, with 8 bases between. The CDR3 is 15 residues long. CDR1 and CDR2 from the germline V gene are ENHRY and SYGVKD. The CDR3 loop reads CAISESGGANEKLFF. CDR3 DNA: TGTGCCATCAGTGAGTCTGGAGGGGCTAATGAAAAACTGTTTTTT.

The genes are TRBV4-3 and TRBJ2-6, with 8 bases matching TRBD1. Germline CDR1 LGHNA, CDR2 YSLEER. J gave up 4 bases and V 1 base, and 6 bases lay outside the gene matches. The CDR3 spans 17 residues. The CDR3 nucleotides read TGCGCCAGCAGCCAAGTAGGGCAGGGGGCCGGGGCCAACGTCCTGACTTTC. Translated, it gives CASSQVGQGAGANVLTF.

The CDR3 region has the DNA TGCGCCAGCAGCCAATTAGTGGTTTCGGTGGGCTACACCTTC. As protein: CASSQLVVSVGYTF. The chain joins TRBV4-3 to TRBJ1-2, with no clear D. Germline CDR1 reads LGHNA; CDR2 reads YSLEER. V dropped 2 bases and J dropped 8 bases, with 15 bases sitting between them. The CDR3 is 14 amino acids.

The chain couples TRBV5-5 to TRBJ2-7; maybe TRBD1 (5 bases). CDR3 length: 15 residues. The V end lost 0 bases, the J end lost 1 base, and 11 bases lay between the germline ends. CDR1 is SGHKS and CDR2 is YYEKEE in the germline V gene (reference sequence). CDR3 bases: TGTGCCAGCAGCTTGGCTGGACGACAGTCCTACGAGCAGTACTTC. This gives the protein CASSLAGRQSYEQYF.

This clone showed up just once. DNA for the CDR3: TGTGCCAGCAGCCCCCCGAACACTGGCTACACCTTC. Translated, it gives CASSPPNTGYTF. The chain links TRBV7-9 to TRBJ1-2; no firm D call. Trimming took 5 bases from V and 7 from J, leaving 11 bases between them. Germline V lookup: CDR1 SEHNR, CDR2 FQNEAQ (reference sequence). The CDR3 spans 12 residues.

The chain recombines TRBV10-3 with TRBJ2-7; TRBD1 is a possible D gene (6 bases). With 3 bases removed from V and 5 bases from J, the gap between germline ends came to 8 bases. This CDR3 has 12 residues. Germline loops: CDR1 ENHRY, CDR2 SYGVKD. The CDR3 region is CAISDRGNEQYF. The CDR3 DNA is TGTGCCATCAGTGACAGGGGAAACGAGCAGTACTTC.

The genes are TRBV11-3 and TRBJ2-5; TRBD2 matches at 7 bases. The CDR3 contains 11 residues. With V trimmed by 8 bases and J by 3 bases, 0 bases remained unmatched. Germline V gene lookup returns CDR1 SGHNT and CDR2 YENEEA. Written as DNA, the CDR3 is TGTGCCAGCGGGAGGGAAGAGACCCAGTACTTC. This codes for CASGREETQYF.

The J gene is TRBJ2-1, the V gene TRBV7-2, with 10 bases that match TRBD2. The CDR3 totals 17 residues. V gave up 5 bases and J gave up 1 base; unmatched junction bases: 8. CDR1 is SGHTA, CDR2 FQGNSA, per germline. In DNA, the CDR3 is TGTGCCAGCAGCCCCCGGCTAGCGGGGGTTTCCTACAATGAGCAGTTCTTC. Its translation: CASSPRLAGVSYNEQFF.

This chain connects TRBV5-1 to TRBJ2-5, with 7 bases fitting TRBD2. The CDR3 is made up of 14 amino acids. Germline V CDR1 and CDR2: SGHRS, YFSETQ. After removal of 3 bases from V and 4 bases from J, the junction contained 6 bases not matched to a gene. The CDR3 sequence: CASSSGGSGETQYF. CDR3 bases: TGCGCCAGCAGCTCCGGGGGGTCGGGAGAGACCCAGTACTTC.

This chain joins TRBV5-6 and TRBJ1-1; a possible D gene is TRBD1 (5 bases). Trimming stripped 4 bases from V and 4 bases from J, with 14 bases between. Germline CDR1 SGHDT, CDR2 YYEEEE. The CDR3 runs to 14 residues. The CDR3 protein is CASSPIGGSTEAFF. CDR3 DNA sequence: TGTGCCAGCAGCCCAATTGGGGGGAGCACTGAAGCTTTCTTT.

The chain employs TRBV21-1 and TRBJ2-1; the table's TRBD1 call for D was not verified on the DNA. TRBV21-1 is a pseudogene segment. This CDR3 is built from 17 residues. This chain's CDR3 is CASSKKNSGYSYNEQFF. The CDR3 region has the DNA TGTGCCAGCAGCAAAAAGAATTCAGGGTACTCCTACAATGAGCAGTTCTTC.

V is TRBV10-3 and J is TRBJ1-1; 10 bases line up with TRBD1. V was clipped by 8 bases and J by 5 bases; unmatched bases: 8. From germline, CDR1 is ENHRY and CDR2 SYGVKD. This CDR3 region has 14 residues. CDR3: CAIGGDRGSTEAFF. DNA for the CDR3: TGTGCCATCGGGGGGGACAGGGGAAGTACTGAAGCTTTCTTT.

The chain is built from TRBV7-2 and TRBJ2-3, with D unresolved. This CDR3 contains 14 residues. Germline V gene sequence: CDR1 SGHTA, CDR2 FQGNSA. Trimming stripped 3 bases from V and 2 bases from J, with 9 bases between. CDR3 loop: CASSLIVATDTQYF. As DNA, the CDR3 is TGTGCCAGCAGCTTGATAGTCGCCACAGATACGCAGTATTTT. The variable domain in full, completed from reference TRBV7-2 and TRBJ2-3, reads GAGVSQSPSNKVTEKGKDVELRCDPISGHTALYWYRQSLGQGLEFLIYFQGNSAPDKSGLPSDRFSAERTGGSVSTLTIQRTQQEDSAVYLCASSLIVATDTQYFGPGTRLTVL.

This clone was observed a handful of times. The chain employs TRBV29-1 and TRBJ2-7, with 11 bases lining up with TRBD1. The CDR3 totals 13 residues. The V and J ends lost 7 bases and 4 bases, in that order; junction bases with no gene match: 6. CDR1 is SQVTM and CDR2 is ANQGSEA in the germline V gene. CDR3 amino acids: CSAGQGELYEQYF. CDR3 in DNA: TGCAGCGCGGGACAGGGGGAATTATACGAGCAGTACTTC.

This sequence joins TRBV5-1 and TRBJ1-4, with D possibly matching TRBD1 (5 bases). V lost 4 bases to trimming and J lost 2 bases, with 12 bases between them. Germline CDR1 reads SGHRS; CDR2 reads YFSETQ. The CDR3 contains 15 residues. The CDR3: CASSVTGLTNEKLFF. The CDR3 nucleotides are TGCGCCAGCAGCGTCACAGGCTTGACTAATGAAAAACTGTTTTTT.